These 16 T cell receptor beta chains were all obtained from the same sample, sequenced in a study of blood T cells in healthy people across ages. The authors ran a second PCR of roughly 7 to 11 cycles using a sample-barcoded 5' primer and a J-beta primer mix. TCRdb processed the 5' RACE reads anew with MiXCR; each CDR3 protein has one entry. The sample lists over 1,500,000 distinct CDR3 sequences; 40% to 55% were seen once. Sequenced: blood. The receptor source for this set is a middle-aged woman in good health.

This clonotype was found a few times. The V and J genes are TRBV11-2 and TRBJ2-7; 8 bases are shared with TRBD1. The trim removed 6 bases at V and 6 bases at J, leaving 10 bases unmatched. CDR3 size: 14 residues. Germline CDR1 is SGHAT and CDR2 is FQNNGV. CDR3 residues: CASSFRTGQVEQYF. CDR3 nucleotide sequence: TGTGCCAGCAGTTTCAGGACAGGGCAGGTCGAGCAGTACTTC.

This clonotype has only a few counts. The DNA of the CDR3 is TGTGCCAGCAGCCGCCTCGGGGGTGGCGAAGAGACCCAGTACTTC. Protein: CASSRLGGGEETQYF. The rearrangement uses TRBV3-1 and TRBJ2-5; perhaps TRBD2 as D (6 bases). Trimming left V 4 bases short and J 3 bases short, with 15 bases between. Per germline, CDR1 LGHDT and CDR2 YNNKEL (reference sequence). This CDR3 has 15 residues.

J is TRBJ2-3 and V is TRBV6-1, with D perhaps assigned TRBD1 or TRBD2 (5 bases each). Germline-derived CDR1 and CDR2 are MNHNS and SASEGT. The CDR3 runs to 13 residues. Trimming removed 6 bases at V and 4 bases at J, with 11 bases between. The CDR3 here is CASRERGADTQYF. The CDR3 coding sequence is TGTGCCAGCAGGGAACGAGGGGCAGATACGCAGTATTTT.

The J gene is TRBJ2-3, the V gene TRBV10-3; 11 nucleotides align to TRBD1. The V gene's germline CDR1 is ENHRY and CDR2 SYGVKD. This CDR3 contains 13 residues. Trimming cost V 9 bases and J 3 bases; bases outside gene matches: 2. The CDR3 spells CAMGTGGTDTQYF. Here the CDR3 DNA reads TGTGCCATGGGGACAGGGGGGACAGATACGCAGTATTTT.

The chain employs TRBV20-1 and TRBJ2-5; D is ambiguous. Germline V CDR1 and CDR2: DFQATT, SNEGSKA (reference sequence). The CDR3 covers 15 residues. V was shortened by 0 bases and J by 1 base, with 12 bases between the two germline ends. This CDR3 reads CSARDLRALQETQYF. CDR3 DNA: TGCAGTGCTAGAGATCTCCGGGCCCTCCAAGAGACCCAGTACTTC.

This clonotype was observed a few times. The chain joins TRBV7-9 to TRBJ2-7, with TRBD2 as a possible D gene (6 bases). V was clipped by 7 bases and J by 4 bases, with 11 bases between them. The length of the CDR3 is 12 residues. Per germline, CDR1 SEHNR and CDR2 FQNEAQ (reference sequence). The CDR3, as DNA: TGTGCCAGCAATGGAGGGGATTACGAGCAGTACTTC. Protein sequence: CASNGGDYEQYF.

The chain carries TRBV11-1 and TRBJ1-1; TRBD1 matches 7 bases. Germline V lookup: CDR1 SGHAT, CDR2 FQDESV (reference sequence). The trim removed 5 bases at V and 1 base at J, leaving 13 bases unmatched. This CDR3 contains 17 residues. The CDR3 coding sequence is TGTGCCAGCAGCCAATTCGGACAGGCCCTAACGAACACTGAAGCTTTCTTT. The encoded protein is CASSQFGQALTNTEAFF.

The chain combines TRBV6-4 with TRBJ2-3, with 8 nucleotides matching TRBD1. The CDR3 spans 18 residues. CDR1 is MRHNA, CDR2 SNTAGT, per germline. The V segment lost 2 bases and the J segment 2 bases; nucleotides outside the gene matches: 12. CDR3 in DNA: TGTGCCAGCAGTGACCGAATTCTGGACAGGGTGAACACAGATACGCAGTATTTT. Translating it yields CASSDRILDRVNTDTQYF.

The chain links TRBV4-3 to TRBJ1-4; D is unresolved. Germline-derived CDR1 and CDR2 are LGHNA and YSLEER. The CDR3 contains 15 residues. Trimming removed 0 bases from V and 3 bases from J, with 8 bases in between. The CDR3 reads CASSQDVQSNEKLFF. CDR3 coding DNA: TGCGCCAGCAGCCAAGACGTCCAGTCTAATGAAAAACTGTTTTTT.

The CDR3 region is CASSRKGTNEKLFF. The CDR3 nucleotides read TGTGCCAGCAGTCGAAAGGGCACTAATGAAAAACTGTTTTTT. This chain uses TRBV6-1 with TRBJ1-4; no firm D call. V was shortened by 5 bases and J by 2 bases, with 9 bases between the two germline ends. CDR1 is MNHNS, CDR2 SASEGT, per germline. The CDR3 extends over 14 amino acids.

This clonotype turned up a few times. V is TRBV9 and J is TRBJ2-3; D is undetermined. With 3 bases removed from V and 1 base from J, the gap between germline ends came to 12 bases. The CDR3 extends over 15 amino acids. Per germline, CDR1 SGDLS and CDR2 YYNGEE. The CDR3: CASSGYRVGTDTQYF. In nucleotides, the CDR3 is TGTGCCAGCAGCGGGTACCGGGTTGGCACAGATACGCAGTATTTT. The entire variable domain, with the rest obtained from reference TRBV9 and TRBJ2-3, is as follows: DSGVTQTPKHLITATGQRVTLRCSPRSGDLSVYWYQQSLDQGLQFLIQYYNGEERAKGNILERFSAQQFPDLHSELNLSSLELGDSALYFCASSGYRVGTDTQYFGPGTRLTVL.

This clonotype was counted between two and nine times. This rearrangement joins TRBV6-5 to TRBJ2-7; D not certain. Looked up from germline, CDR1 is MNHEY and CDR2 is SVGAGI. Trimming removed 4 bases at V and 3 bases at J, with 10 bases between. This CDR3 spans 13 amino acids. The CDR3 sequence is CASSSNGGYEQYF. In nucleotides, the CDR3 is TGTGCCAGCAGTTCTAACGGTGGCTACGAGCAGTACTTC.

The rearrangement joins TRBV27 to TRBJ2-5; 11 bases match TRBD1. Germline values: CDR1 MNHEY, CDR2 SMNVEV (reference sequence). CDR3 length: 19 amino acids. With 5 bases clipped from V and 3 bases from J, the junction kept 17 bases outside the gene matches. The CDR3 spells CASSPGGQGATAGEETQYF. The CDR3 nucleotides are TGTGCCAGCAGTCCCGGCGGACAGGGGGCGACTGCGGGAGAAGAGACCCAGTACTTC.

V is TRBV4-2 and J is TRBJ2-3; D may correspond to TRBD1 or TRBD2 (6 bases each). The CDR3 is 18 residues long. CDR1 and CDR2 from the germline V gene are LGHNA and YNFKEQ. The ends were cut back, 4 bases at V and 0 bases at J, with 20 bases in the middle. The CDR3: CASSPRMGGPPSTDTQYF. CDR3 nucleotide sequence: TGTGCCAGCAGCCCACGAATGGGGGGCCCTCCTAGCACAGATACGCAGTATTTT.

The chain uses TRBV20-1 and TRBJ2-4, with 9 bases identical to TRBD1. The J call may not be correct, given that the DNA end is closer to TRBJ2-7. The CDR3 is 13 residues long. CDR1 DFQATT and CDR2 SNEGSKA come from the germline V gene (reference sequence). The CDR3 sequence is CSAPGQGTSEQYF. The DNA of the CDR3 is TGCAGTGCCCCAGGACAGGGGACTTCCGAGCAGTACTTC.

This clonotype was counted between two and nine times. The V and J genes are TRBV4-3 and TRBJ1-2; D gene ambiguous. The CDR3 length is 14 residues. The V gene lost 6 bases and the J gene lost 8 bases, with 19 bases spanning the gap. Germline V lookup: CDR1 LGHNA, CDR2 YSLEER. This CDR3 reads CASRSAAWTGGYTF. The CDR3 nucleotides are TGCGCCAGCAGATCTGCAGCTTGGACGGGGGGCTACACCTTC.